The source of this T cell receptor beta chain is a study of cytomegalovirus exposure and HLA in healthy donors. This clone has a single count. The antigen is undetermined. Study-wide findings and caveats: Sequencing artifact likely explains a cluster of highly shared sequence variants.

The CDR3 sequence is 16 residues long. The germline CDR1 and CDR2 sequences are SNHLY and FYNNEI. The ends lost 7 bases at V and 1 base at J; junction bases unmatched: 11. Both 60 Vbeta primers and 13 Jbeta primers went into the PCR. The method was immunoSEQ multiplex PCR; TCRdb's version includes in-frame clones alone and lacks a portion of them. This sample yields around 170,000 clones, of which around 80% are seen a single time; 6.3% belongs to the top ten. This chain connects TRBV2 to TRBJ1-2; 8 bases agree with TRBD1. The TCR was taken from a middle-aged man in good health and CMV-seropositive. The sequencing sample was made of PBMCs. The CDR3 here is CASIRDRTTVNYGYTF. The CDR3 DNA follows: TGTGCCAGCATAAGGGACAGGACTACCGTTAACTATGGCTACACCTTC. The full variable domain, its missing parts supplied by reference TRBV2 and TRBJ1-2, is EPEVTQTPSHQVTQMGQEVILRCVPISNHLYFYWYRQILGQKVEFLVSFYNNEISEKSEIFDDQFSVERPDGSNFTLKIRSTKLEDSAMYFCASIRDRTTVNYGYTFGSGTRLTVV.